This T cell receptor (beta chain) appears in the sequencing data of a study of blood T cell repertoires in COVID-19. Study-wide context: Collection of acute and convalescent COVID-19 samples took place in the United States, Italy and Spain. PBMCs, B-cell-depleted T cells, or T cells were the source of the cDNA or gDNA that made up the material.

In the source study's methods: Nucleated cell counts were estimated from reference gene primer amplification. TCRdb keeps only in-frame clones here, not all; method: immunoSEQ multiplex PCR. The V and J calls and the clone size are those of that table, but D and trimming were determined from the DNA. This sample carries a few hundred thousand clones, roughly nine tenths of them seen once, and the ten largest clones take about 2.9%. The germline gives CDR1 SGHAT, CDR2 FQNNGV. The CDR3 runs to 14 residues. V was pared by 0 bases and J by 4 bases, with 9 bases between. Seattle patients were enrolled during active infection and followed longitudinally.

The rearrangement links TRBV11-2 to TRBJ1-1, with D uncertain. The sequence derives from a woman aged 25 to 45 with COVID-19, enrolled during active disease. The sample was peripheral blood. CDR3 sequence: CASSLDSRGTEAFF. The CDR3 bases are TGTGCCAGCAGCTTAGATTCTCGGGGCACTGAAGCTTTCTTT.